These 14 T cell receptor beta chains originate from one sample sequenced in a study of cytomegalovirus exposure and HLA in healthy donors. PCR employed 60 Vbeta and 13 Jbeta primers. Measured with immunoSEQ multiplex PCR; TCRdb has only the in-frame clones, and not every one. The repertoire has 110,000 or so clones, under 85% of them found once; the top ten carry around 8.6%. Specimen: PBMCs. The receptors were gathered from a woman aged 40 to 50 in good health and CMV-seropositive.

The chain recombines TRBV19 with TRBJ1-5; weak D call: TRBD1 (5 bases). V gave up 8 bases and J gave up 0 bases, with 8 bases separating them. Germline V CDR1 and CDR2: LNHDA, SQIVND (reference sequence). CDR3 length: 13 amino acids. DNA of the CDR3: TGTGCCAGTTCACAGGATAGCAATCAGCCCCAGCATTTT. It encodes CASSQDSNQPQHF.

This clone was recorded only once. V gene TRBV5-3 combines with J gene TRBJ2-5; no firm D call. TRBV5-3 has ORF status, its function being uncertain. V was shortened by 4 bases and J by 2 bases, with 9 bases between the two germline ends. This CDR3 is 13 amino acids long. The CDR3 sequence: CARSPTEQETQYF. In DNA, the CDR3 is TGTGCCAGAAGCCCGACTGAGCAAGAGACCCAGTACTTC.

V gene TRBV2 combines with J gene TRBJ2-5; D may be TRBD2 (5 bases). The germline V and J ends were trimmed by 2 bases and 5 bases, with 18 bases remaining between them. The CDR3 totals 16 residues. Germline V gene data show CDR1 as SNHLY and CDR2 as FYNNEI. CDR3 nucleotides: TGTGCCAGCAGTGAACGACAACCCAGGTCGGGGGAGACCCAGTACTTC. It specifies CASSERQPRSGETQYF.

CDR3 coding DNA: TGCGCCAGCAGCTTGGAGGGGGCGCAAAAACTGTTTTTT. This encodes CASSLEGAQKLFF. The chain combines TRBV5-1 with TRBJ1-4; 7 bases align to TRBD1. The CDR3 totals 13 residues. V was pared by 0 bases and J by 9 bases, with 2 bases of the junction left unmatched. Germline V CDR1 and CDR2: SGHRS, YFSETQ.

This clone has a single count. V gene TRBV11-2 combines with J gene TRBJ1-6; D ambiguous. Germline CDR1 and CDR2: SGHAT and FQNNGV. V lost 5 bases, J lost 0 bases, and 8 bases lay in between. This CDR3 is 15 amino acids long. CDR3 sequence reads: CASSPISSYNSPLHF. The CDR3 region has the DNA TGTGCCAGCAGCCCTATAAGCTCCTATAATTCACCCCTCCACTTT.

This clone was observed a handful of times. The chain couples TRBV5-1 to TRBJ2-7; D is ambiguous. Trimming removed 7 bases at V and 7 bases at J, with 24 bases between. Germline CDR1 and CDR2: SGHRS and YFSETQ. This CDR3 has 15 amino acids. The DNA for the CDR3 is TGCGCCAGCGGCGACTTCACTATGGGTTTGGGTGAGCAGTACTTC. It yields the protein CASGDFTMGLGEQYF.

The rearrangement links TRBV7-3 to TRBJ2-6, with unresolved D. The germline gives CDR1 SGHTA, CDR2 FQGTGA. V gave up 5 bases and J gave up 1 base, with 3 bases separating them. The CDR3 loop spans 13 amino acids. The CDR3 spells CASSQSGANVLTF. The CDR3 nucleotides are TGTGCCAGCAGCCAATCTGGGGCCAACGTCCTGACTTTC.

V gene TRBV7-2 combines with J gene TRBJ1-2; D perhaps matches TRBD1 (5 bases). Trimming left V 5 bases short and J 4 bases short, with 11 bases between. This CDR3 is 13 amino acids long. In germline, CDR1 is SGHTA, CDR2 FQGNSA. The CDR3 sequence is CASSLDRGYGYTF. CDR3 DNA: TGTGCCAGCAGCCTCGACAGAGGCTATGGCTACACCTTC.

This clone appeared a single time. The chain couples TRBV28 to TRBJ2-7; 8 bases agree with TRBD2. Germline loops: CDR1 MDHEN, CDR2 SYDVKM. With 6 bases clipped from V and 2 bases from J, the junction kept 12 bases outside the gene matches. The CDR3 has 16 amino acids. CDR3: CASSSTGREATYEQYF. The CDR3 coding sequence is TGTGCCAGCAGCTCAACGGGGCGGGAGGCCACCTACGAGCAGTACTTC.

J is TRBJ2-1 and V is TRBV25-1; 8 bases match TRBD2. The CDR3 has 11 residues. Losses at the gene ends were 7 bases for V and 12 bases for J; bases not matched to a gene: 5. From germline, CDR1 is MGHDK and CDR2 SYGVNS. Here the CDR3 reads CASKRLARQFF. CDR3 in DNA: TGTGCCAGCAAACGACTAGCGCGGCAGTTCTTC. The full variable domain, rest sourced from reference TRBV25-1 and TRBJ2-1, is EADIYQTPRYLVIGTGKKITLECSQTMGHDKMYWYQQDPGMELHLIHYSYGVNSTEKGDLSSESTVSRIRTEHFPLTLESARPSHTSQYLCASKRLARQFFGPGTRLTVL.

V gene TRBV19 combines with J gene TRBJ1-1; TRBD1 aligns across 7 bases. There are 17 residues in the CDR3. In germline, CDR1 is LNHDA, CDR2 SQIVND (reference sequence). The J segment lost 2 bases and the V segment lost 7 bases, leaving 16 bases of the junction unmatched. The CDR3 nucleotides read TGTGCCAGTATCTACACCTGGACAGGCGGACGAAACACTGAAGCTTTCTTT. It specifies CASIYTWTGGRNTEAFF.

The V and J genes are TRBV18 and TRBJ2-1; the match to TRBD1 covers 10 bases. Germline loops: CDR1 KGHSH, CDR2 LQKENI. The CDR3 runs 15 residues. Trimming at V came to 4 bases and at J to 2 bases, leaving 2 bases not matched to a gene. CDR3 loop: CASSLGTGAYNEQFF. The CDR3, as DNA: TGTGCCAGCTCACTAGGGACAGGGGCCTACAATGAGCAGTTCTTC.

J is TRBJ2-2 and V is TRBV19, with D possibly TRBD2 on 6 matching bases. The germline V and J ends were trimmed by 6 bases and 2 bases, with 22 bases remaining between them. The CDR3 consists of 18 residues. The germline gives CDR1 LNHDA, CDR2 SQIVND (reference sequence). The CDR3: CASRRGLLRGDNTGELFF. CDR3 coding DNA: TGTGCCAGTAGACGGGGACTCCTAAGGGGCGATAACACCGGGGAGCTGTTTTTT.

V and J are TRBV4-3 and TRBJ1-6; weak D call: TRBD1 (5 bases). Germline assignment: CDR1 LGHNA and CDR2 YSLEER. Between the trimmed V and J ends, which lost 4 bases and 7 bases, there was a span of 14 bases. The CDR3 covers 15 residues. CDR3 in amino acids: CASSRGTLGNSPLHF. CDR3 bases: TGCGCCAGCAGCCGAGGGACTTTAGGAAATTCACCCCTCCACTTT.